The rows below give T cell receptor beta chains drawn from one sample of a study of cytomegalovirus exposure and HLA in healthy donors. This table comes from immunoSEQ multiplex PCR, and its TCRdb copy is limited to in-frame clones, with some not included. The sample contains about 100,000 clones, roughly four fifths of which appear only once. Sequenced material: PBMCs. Every receptor here comes from a woman aged 55-70 years in good health and CMV-seropositive. Each CDR3 is given with its conserved first and last residue. A D gene is named only where the DNA matches it firmly. The size field is filled for only some rows; it gives once, few, many or a size class.

cdr3_nt cdr3_aa j_call clone_size d_call v_call
TGTGCCAGCCAGTTACCGTCTAGCGGGAGTATGGAAGAGACCCAGTACTTC CASQLPSSGSMEETQYF TRBJ2-5 - TRBD2 TRBV18
TGTGCCACCAGCCCTTTGACTAGCGGGAGGCCAGATACGCAGTATTTT CATSPLTSGRPDTQYF TRBJ2-3 - TRBD2 TRBV15
TGCGCCAGCAGTGATGAGGGACTTTTCGGGAATACGCAGTATTTT CASSDEGLFGNTQYF TRBJ2-3 - - TRBV10-1
TGTGCCAGCAGTGACTTGTACCAAGAGACCCAGTACTTC CASSDLYQETQYF TRBJ2-5 - - TRBV6-1
TGCGCCAGCAGCTTGTCAGGGGCCTCTAACTATGGCTACACCTTC CASSLSGASNYGYTF TRBJ1-2 few - TRBV5-1
TGTGCCAGCTCACCGTGGGCAGCTAGCGGGAGGATCGGTACAGATACGCAGTATTTT CASSPWAASGRIGTDTQYF TRBJ2-3 - TRBD2 TRBV18
TGCAGCGTTGAAACTAGCGGGAGATATACGCAGTATTTT CSVETSGRYTQYF TRBJ2-3 - TRBD2 TRBV29-1
TGTGCCATCAGTCGGACAGCCTACGAGCAGTACTTC CAISRTAYEQYF TRBJ2-7 once - TRBV10-3
TGTGCCAGCTCACGAGCGGCCCAAGAGACCCAGTACTTC CASSRAAQETQYF TRBJ2-5 few - TRBV18
TGTGCCAGCAGCTTAGCAGCGGACAGGCCCACTGAAGCTTTCTTT CASSLAADRPTEAFF TRBJ1-1 - TRBD1 TRBV11-3
TGTGCCAGCTCACCCGGGACACCAGTAGGTGAAAAACTGTTTTTT CASSPGTPVGEKLFF TRBJ1-4 - - TRBV18
TGTGCCAGCAGGTACCCATTCGACTACTCAGATACGCAGTATTTT CASRYPFDYSDTQYF TRBJ2-3 few - TRBV6-6
TGTGCCAGCAGTTCGCAGGGGAATGAGCAGTTCTTC CASSSQGNEQFF TRBJ2-1 many - TRBV6-6
TGTGCCTGGAGTGTACGGACAGGGGGCCCGGGGAGTCAGCCCCAGCATTTT CAWSVRTGGPGSQPQHF TRBJ1-5 few TRBD1 TRBV30
TGCGCCAGCAGCGTGGGAGGGACAGGCCAAGAGACCCAGTACTTC CASSVGGTGQETQYF TRBJ2-5 - - TRBV5-1
TGCGCCAGCCGAACGATCTGGACTAGCGCGGATGAGCAGTACTTC CASRTIWTSADEQYF TRBJ2-7 - TRBD2 TRBV5-1
TGTGCCTGGAGCGACAGGGCTGAAAAACTGTTTTTT CAWSDRAEKLFF TRBJ1-4 once TRBD1 TRBV30
TGTGCCAGCAGTTTCATCTTCGAAGCGGGACCGGAGACCCAGTACTTC CASSFIFEAGPETQYF TRBJ2-5 - TRBD2 TRBV28
TGTGCCAGCAGAAATCCGGGGGCAGATACGCAGTATTTT CASRNPGADTQYF TRBJ2-3 - - TRBV6-5
TGTGCCAGCAGCTTGGCCGGGGACTCAGGGCAGTATTTT CASSLAGDSGQYF TRBJ2-3 - - TRBV5-8
TGTGCCAGCAGCCTCAGCAGGGGCGGGGAAGCTTTCTTT CASSLSRGGEAFF TRBJ1-1 - - TRBV6-4
TGTGCCCTAGGGGGTGGGGACTATGGCTACACCTTC CALGGGDYGYTF TRBJ1-2 - - TRBV30
TGTGCCAGCAGCCCCGGACAGGGTCGGGGATATGGCTACACCTTC CASSPGQGRGYGYTF TRBJ1-2 - TRBD1 TRBV2
TGTGCCAGCAGCTTGTGGAGCGGGAGGACAGATACGCAGTATTTT CASSLWSGRTDTQYF TRBJ2-3 - TRBD2 TRBV5-5
TGTGCCAGCAGCTTAGGGGGCGGCAGGGGCACAGATACGCAGTATTTT CASSLGGGRGTDTQYF TRBJ2-3 - - TRBV7-9
TGTGCCTGGAGTCCACAGGGGGCCGCCGGGGAGCTGTTTTTT CAWSPQGAAGELFF TRBJ2-2 - TRBD1 TRBV30
TGTGCCAGTAGAGACGGACAGGGCAACAATCAGCCCCAGCATTTT CASRDGQGNNQPQHF TRBJ1-5 - TRBD1 TRBV19
TGTGCCAGCAGTTTATCAGGGGGTCACGAGCAGTACTTC CASSLSGGHEQYF TRBJ2-7 - - TRBV27
TGTGCCAGTATGCAGGTGCGGGGTGGTGGCTACACCTTC CASMQVRGGGYTF TRBJ1-2 - - TRBV2
TGTGCCACCAGCAGAGACAGGGCCCCTACGGAGCCCCAGCATTTT CATSRDRAPTEPQHF TRBJ1-5 - - TRBV15
TGTGCCAGCAGTTCCCCAAGTAGCGGGGGTTCTTACGAGCAGTACTTC CASSSPSSGGSYEQYF TRBJ2-7 - TRBD2 TRBV28
TGTGCCAGCAGTTACACCCTAGCGGGAGTTTACGAGCAGTCCTTC CASSYTLAGVYEQSF TRBJ2-7 - TRBD2 TRBV6-5
TGTGCCAGCTCACGACTGGGACAGGGTGATGGCTACACCTTC CASSRLGQGDGYTF TRBJ1-2 - TRBD1 TRBV18
TGTGCCAGCAGCTCCCCTTCCCAGTTTGATACGCAGTATTTT CASSSPSQFDTQYF TRBJ2-3 - - TRBV7-2
TGCGCCAGCAGCCGAGTGGGACTAGCTGATTCCTACGAGCAGTACTTC CASSRVGLADSYEQYF TRBJ2-7 - TRBD2 TRBV4-1
TGTGCCACCAGCACCCGAGGGGGTATGGAGACCCAGTACTTC CATSTRGGMETQYF TRBJ2-5 - - TRBV15
TGTGCCAGCAGCGCTAGCGGGACCGGGGCCAACGTCCTGACTTTC CASSASGTGANVLTF TRBJ2-6 few TRBD2 TRBV5-4
TGTGCCAGTAGGCTCAGGGGAGCGGGAGGAACCAATGAGCAGTTCTTC CASRLRGAGGTNEQFF TRBJ2-1 - TRBD2 TRBV19
TGTGCCAGTAGTATAGATTTCAGCGGGAGGGCAGAAGATACGCAGTATTTT CASSIDFSGRAEDTQYF TRBJ2-3 - TRBD2 TRBV19